Listed below are T cell receptor beta chains from one sample, sequenced in a study of blood T cell repertoires in COVID-19. Produced via immunoSEQ multiplex PCR; TCRdb's table is partial and in-frame only. The sample lists more than 150,000 clones, approximately 78% seen once, with roughly a sixth in the top ten. Sequencing input: PBMCs or T cells enriched from blood (not recorded which). The receptors shown here come from a woman aged 45-60 years who had recovered from COVID-19. Both conserved end residues are part of each CDR3. A D gene is named only where the DNA matches it firmly. Clone sizes are given selectively: once, few, many, or a class where the clone is expanded.

V	length	J	size	D	DNA	CDR3
TRBV29-1	15	TRBJ2-1	NA	TRBD2	TGCAGCGTTGGGCAGGGACTAGCGGAGTACAATGAGCAGTTCTTC	CSVGQGLAEYNEQFF
TRBV6-5	16	TRBJ2-1	NA	NA	TGTGCCAGCAGTTCCACGGTGGGGAGCTCCTACAATGAGCAGTTCTTC	CASSSTVGSSYNEQFF
TRBV10-3	14	TRBJ1-5	NA	NA	TGTGCCATCAGTGAGTCGGGGGGTTTCCAGCCCCAGCATTTT	CAISESGGFQPQHF
TRBV21-1	18	TRBJ2-1	NA	NA	TGTGCCAGCAGCAAAATCCCGAGTCAGGGGGACCCCTACAATGAGCAGTTCTTC	CASSKIPSQGDPYNEQFF
TRBV5-6	15	TRBJ1-3	NA	NA	TGTGCCAGCAACTCGCCAAGGGGGTCTGGAAACACCATATATTTT	CASNSPRGSGNTIYF
TRBV19	14	TRBJ2-7	NA	TRBD2	TGTGCCAGTAGCCCCGGGACTAGTCTTTACGAGCAGTACTTC	CASSPGTSLYEQYF
TRBV19	17	TRBJ2-1	many	TRBD2	TGTGCCAGTAGCGGACTAGCGGGATCCCAGTTTAAAAATGAGCAGTTCTTC	CASSGLAGSQFKNEQFF
TRBV5-1	14	TRBJ1-4	NA	TRBD1	TGCGCCAGCACCTCCGGGACAGCTAATGAAAAACTGTTTTTT	CASTSGTANEKLFF
TRBV20-1	12	TRBJ1-5	NA	NA	TGCAGTGCTAGTAGGGGAAATCAGCCCCAGCATTTT	CSASRGNQPQHF
TRBV5-8	15	TRBJ1-2	few	NA	TGTGCCAGCAGCTTGTATCGTCAGATTCCCTATGGCTACACCTTC	CASSLYRQIPYGYTF
TRBV28	14	TRBJ2-2	NA	NA	TGTGCCAGCAGTGACTCAGGGGACACCGGGGAGCTGTTTTTT	CASSDSGDTGELFF
TRBV5-8	16	TRBJ1-5	NA	NA	TGTGCCAGCAGCTTGGCCACCGGCGGGCCGGGACACCCCCAGCATTTT	CASSLATGGPGHPQHF
TRBV18	14	TRBJ1-2	NA	NA	TGTGCCAGCTCACCACCCCACAGAATCTATGGCTACACCTTC	CASSPPHRIYGYTF
TRBV4-1	15	TRBJ1-1	NA	NA	TGCGCCAGCAGCCAAGTGGCTGGGCAGACCGGTGAAGCTTTCTTT	CASSQVAGQTGEAFF
TRBV13	17	TRBJ2-2	NA	TRBD2	TGTGCCAGCAGCCTGCCTCCTAGCGGGAGGGGAACCGGGGAGCTGTTTTTT	CASSLPPSGRGTGELFF
TRBV24-1	17	TRBJ2-1	NA	NA	TGTGCCACCAGTGACTCCACCGGGCGGGGAACCTACAATGAGCAGTTCTTC	CATSDSTGRGTYNEQFF